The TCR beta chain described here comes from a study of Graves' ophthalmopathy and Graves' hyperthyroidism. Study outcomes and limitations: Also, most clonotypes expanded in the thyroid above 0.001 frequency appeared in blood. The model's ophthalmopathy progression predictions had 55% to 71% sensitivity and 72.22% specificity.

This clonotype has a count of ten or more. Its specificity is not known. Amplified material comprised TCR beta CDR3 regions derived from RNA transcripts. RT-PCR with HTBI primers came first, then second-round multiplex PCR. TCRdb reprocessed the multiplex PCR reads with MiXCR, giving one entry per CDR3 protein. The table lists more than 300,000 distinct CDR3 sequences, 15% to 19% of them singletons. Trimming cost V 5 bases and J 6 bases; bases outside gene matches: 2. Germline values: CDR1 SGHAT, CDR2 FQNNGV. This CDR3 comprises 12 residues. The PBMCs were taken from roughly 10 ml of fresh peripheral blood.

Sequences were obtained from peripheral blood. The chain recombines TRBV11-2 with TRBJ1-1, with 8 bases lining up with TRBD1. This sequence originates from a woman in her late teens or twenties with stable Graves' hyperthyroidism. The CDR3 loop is CASSPTGAEAFF. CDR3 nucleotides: TGTGCCAGCAGCCCGACAGGGGCTGAAGCTTTCTTT. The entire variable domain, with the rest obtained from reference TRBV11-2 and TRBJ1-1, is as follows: EAGVAQSPRYKIIEKRQSVAFWCNPISGHATLYWYQQILGQGPKLLIQFQNNGVVDDSQLPKDRFSAERLKGVDSTLKIQPAKLEDSAVYLCASSPTGAEAFFGQGTRLTVV.